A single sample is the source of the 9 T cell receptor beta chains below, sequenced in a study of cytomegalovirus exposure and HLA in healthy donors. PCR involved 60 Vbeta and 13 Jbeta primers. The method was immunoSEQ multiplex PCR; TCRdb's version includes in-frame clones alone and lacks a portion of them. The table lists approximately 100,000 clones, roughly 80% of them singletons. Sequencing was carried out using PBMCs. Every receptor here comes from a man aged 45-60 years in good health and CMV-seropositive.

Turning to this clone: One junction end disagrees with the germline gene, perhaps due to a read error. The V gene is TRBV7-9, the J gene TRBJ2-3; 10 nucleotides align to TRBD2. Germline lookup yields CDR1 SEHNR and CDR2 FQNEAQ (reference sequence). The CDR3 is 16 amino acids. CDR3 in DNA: TGTGCCAGCAGCCTAGCGGGAGCCCCGGGCACAGATACGCAGTATTTT. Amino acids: CASSLAGAPGTDTQYF. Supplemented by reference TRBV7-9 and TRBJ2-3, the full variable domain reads DTGVSQNPRHKITKRGQNVTFRCDPISEHNRLYWYRQTLGQGPEFLTYFQNEAQLEKSRLLSDRFSAERPKGSFSTLEIQRTEQGDSAMYLCASSLAGAPGTDTQYFGPGTRLTVL.

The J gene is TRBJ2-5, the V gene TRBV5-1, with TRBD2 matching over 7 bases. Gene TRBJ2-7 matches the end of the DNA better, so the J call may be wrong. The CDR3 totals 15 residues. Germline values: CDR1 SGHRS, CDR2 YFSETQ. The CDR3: CASSLGGGLVYEQYF. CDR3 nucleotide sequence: TGCGCCAGCAGCTTGGGGGGGGGTTTGGTTTACGAGCAGTACTTC.

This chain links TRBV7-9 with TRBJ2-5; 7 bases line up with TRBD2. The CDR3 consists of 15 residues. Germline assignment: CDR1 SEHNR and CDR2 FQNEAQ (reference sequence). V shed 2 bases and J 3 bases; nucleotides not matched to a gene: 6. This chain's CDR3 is CASSLYMGGEETQYF. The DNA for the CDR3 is TGTGCCAGCAGCTTATATATGGGGGGGGAAGAGACCCAGTACTTC.

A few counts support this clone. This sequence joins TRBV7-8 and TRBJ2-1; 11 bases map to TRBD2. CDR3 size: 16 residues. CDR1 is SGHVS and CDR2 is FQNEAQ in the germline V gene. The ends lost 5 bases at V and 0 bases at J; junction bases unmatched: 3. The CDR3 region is CASSPSGRSSYNEQFF. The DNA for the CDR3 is TGTGCCAGCAGCCCTAGCGGGAGGTCCTCCTACAATGAGCAGTTCTTC.

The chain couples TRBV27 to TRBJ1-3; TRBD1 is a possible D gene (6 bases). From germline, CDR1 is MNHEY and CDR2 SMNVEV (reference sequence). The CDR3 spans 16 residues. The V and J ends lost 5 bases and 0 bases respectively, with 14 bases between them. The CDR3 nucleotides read TGTGCCAGCAGTCAAGACAGGACAAGCTCTGGAAACACCATATATTTT. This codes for CASSQDRTSSGNTIYF.

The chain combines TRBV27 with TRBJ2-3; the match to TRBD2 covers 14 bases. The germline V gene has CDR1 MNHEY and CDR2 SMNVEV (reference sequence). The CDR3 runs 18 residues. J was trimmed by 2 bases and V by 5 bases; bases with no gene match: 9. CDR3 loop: CASSLPGLAGGNTDTQYF. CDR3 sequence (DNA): TGTGCCAGCAGTCTTCCCGGACTAGCGGGAGGTAACACAGATACGCAGTATTTT.

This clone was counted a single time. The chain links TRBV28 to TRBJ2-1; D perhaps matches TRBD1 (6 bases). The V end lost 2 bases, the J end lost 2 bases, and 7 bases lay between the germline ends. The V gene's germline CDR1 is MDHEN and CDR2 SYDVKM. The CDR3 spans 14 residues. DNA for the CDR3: TGTGCCAGCAGTTTACAGGGGCCCTACAATGAGCAGTTCTTC. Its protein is CASSLQGPYNEQFF.

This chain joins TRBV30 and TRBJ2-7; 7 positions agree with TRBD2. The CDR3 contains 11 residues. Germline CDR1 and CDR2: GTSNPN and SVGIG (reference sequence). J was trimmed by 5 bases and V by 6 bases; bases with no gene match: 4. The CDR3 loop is CACREEDEQYF. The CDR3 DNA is TGTGCCTGCCGGGAGGAAGACGAGCAGTACTTC.

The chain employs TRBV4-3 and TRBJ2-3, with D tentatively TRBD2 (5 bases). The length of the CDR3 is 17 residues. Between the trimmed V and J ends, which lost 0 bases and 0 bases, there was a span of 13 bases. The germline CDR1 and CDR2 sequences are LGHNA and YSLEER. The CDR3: CASSQDGGSVSTDTQYF. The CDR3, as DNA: TGCGCCAGCAGCCAAGACGGCGGGTCGGTAAGCACAGATACGCAGTATTTT.